The entry below describes one T cell receptor (beta chain). This entry belongs to a study of blood T cell repertoires in COVID-19. Methods used by the authors: It was from reference gene primer amplification that nucleated cell counts were estimated. The repertoire was sequenced with immunoSEQ multiplex PCR; TCRdb's copy has only in-frame clones and lacks some. V, J and clone size are taken as reported in that table, and D and trimming were inferred from the DNA itself. Among 150,000 to 200,000 clones listed, 85% to 95% were seen once. This receptor was identified in a woman in her fifties or sixties with acute or convalescent COVID-19. The specimen sequenced was peripheral blood.

DNA for the CDR3: TGCGCCAGCAGCCGAGCGACAGACGCTGAAGCTTTCTTT. Its translation is CASSRATDAEAFF. The rearrangement joins TRBV5-1 to TRBJ1-1, with D possibly being TRBD1 (5 bases). V dropped 4 bases and J dropped 6 bases, with 13 bases sitting between them. The germline V gene encodes CDR1 SGHRS and CDR2 YFSETQ. The CDR3 totals 13 residues.